This T cell receptor (beta chain) was identified during a study of T cell responses to AZD1222 COVID-19 vaccine. Points from the study as a whole: Clonal diversity may have been underestimated in mostly white British donors. Sampling captured repertoires only after the peak T cell response.

A remark on this clone: The antigen remains unidentified.

TCRdb keeps only in-frame clones here, not all; method: immunoSEQ multiplex PCR. The table has 130,000 to 150,000 clones, about nine tenths seen once; the top ten hold roughly 3.2%. CDR1 MNHEY and CDR2 SMNVEV come from the germline V gene (reference sequence). Losses at the gene ends were 5 bases for V and 7 bases for J; bases not matched to a gene: 15. The CDR3 spans 16 residues. The receptor was derived from an adult in good health. The source material was peripheral blood, sampled on day 0 of AZD1222 vaccination. The V gene is TRBV27, the J gene TRBJ1-2; 8 bases are shared with TRBD1. This CDR3 is CASSRGGVTDRGGYTF. The CDR3 DNA follows: TGTGCCAGCAGTAGGGGGGGGGTGACTGACAGGGGTGGCTACACCTTC.